A selection of T cell receptor beta chains follows, all from one sample in a study of Ad26.COV2.S vaccination and SARS-CoV-2 variants. The repertoire was sequenced with immunoSEQ multiplex PCR; TCRdb's copy has only in-frame clones and lacks some. Found here are some 190,000 clones, roughly 89% of them singletons; the top ten hold 4.5% to 7.5%. The sequencing used peripheral blood, collected after recovery from COVID-19. The receptors stem from a human donor who had recovered from COVID-19. Both conserved end residues are part of each CDR3. The D gene is left open where the match is weak. Expanded clones get a size class; other rows say once, few or many, or leave the size out.

d_call	clone_size	v_call	j_call	cdr3_aa	cdr3_nt
.	.	TRBV21-1	TRBJ2-7	CASIPTDYEQYF	TGTGCCAGCATCCCGACCGACTACGAGCAGTACTTC
.	.	TRBV7-2	TRBJ1-1	CASSLGVRLNTEAFF	TGTGCCAGCAGCTTAGGGGTCAGATTGAACACTGAAGCTTTCTTT
.	.	TRBV6-5	TRBJ2-7	CASSYSLGREYEQYF	TGTGCCAGCAGTTACTCTTTGGGCAGGGAGTACGAGCAGTACTTC
.	.	TRBV6-2/TRBV6-3	TRBJ1-5	CASSIRGHGNQPQHF	TGTGCCAGCAGTATCCGGGGGCATGGCAATCAGCCCCAGCATTTT
.	few	TRBV5-6	TRBJ2-7	CASSLLTVPYEQYF	TGTGCCAGCAGCTTGTTAACAGTCCCCTACGAGCAGTACTTC
.	.	TRBV2	TRBJ2-3	CASRRLESLPDTQYF	TGTGCCAGCAGAAGACTAGAATCTCTTCCAGATACGCAGTATTTT
.	.	TRBV27	TRBJ2-2	CASPVRRRDMLDTGELFF	TGTGCCAGCCCCGTTAGGAGAAGAGACATGTTGGACACCGGGGAGCTGTTTTTT
TRBD2	.	TRBV19	TRBJ2-1	CASSILLAQTSANEQFF	TGTGCCAGTAGTATTCTACTAGCGCAAACCTCGGCCAATGAGCAGTTCTTC
TRBD2	.	TRBV3-1/TRBV3-2	TRBJ2-1	CASSQVWASGYSYNEQFF	TGTGCCAGCAGCCAAGTCTGGGCTAGCGGATACTCCTACAATGAGCAGTTCTTC
.	.	TRBV27	TRBJ2-3	CASSLRLQSTDTQYF	TGTGCCAGCAGTTTACGATTACAGTCCACAGATACGCAGTATTTT
TRBD1	.	TRBV30	TRBJ1-1	CAWTGQGYGRTEAFF	TGTGCCTGGACGGGACAGGGGTATGGGAGAACTGAAGCTTTCTTT
TRBD2	.	TRBV7-6	TRBJ2-5	CASSLGSGSGETQYF	TGTGCCAGCAGCTTAGGTAGCGGGAGTGGGGAGACCCAGTACTTC
.	.	TRBV7-2	TRBJ1-4	CASSSQGTNEKLFF	TGTGCCAGCAGCTCCCAGGGAACTAATGAAAAACTGTTTTTT
.	.	TRBV7-2	TRBJ2-7	CASSLVVRLDLHYEQYF	TGTGCCAGCAGCTTAGTGGTTAGGTTAGATTTACACTACGAGCAGTACTTC
.	.	TRBV7-9	TRBJ1-6	CASSLSDRSNSPLHF	TGTGCCAGCAGCTTATCCGACAGGAGTAATTCACCCCTCCACTTT
.	.	TRBV28	TRBJ1-6	CASRGENHNSPLHF	TGTGCCAGCAGGGGGGAAAATCATAATTCACCCCTCCACTTT
TRBD1	.	TRBV7-9	TRBJ1-1	CASSDRQGRNNEAFF	TGTGCCAGCAGCGACAGACAGGGGCGGAATAATGAAGCTTTCTTT
TRBD2	.	TRBV27	TRBJ2-1	CASSLAASSYNEQFF	TGTGCCAGCAGCCTAGCGGCGAGCTCCTACAATGAGCAGTTCTTC
.	few	TRBV5-1	TRBJ1-6	CASSPQSPYNSPLHF	TGCGCCAGCAGCCCCCAAAGTCCCTATAATTCACCCCTCCACTTT
TRBD1	.	TRBV29-1	TRBJ1-5	CSVAGQTNQPQHF	TGCAGCGTTGCGGGACAGACAAATCAGCCCCAGCATTTT
TRBD2	.	TRBV11-2	TRBJ2-3	CASSIGSSGGAATQYF	TGTGCCAGCAGCATAGGGTCTAGCGGGGGGGCAGCGACGCAGTATTTT
.	.	TRBV7-6	TRBJ2-7	CASSLEPRADYEQYF	TGTGCCAGCAGCTTAGAGCCGAGGGCGGACTACGAGCAGTACTTC
TRBD1	.	TRBV30	TRBJ1-5	CAWSRQGNQPQHF	TGTGCCTGGAGTCGACAGGGGAATCAGCCCCAGCATTTT
TRBD1	.	TRBV5-1	TRBJ1-3	CASRRGTEFISGNTIYF	TGCGCCAGCAGGCGAGGGACAGAATTTATCTCTGGAAACACCATATATTTT
TRBD2	.	TRBV5-4	TRBJ2-7	CASSLELAGRTPYEQYF	TGTGCCAGCAGCTTGGAACTAGCGGGGCGAACCCCCTACGAGCAGTACTTC
.	.	TRBV6-1	TRBJ2-2	CASSETGYTGELFF	TGTGCCAGCAGTGAAACAGGGTACACCGGGGAGCTGTTTTTT
.	.	TRBV5-6	TRBJ2-7	CASSPRLQGLTYEQYF	TGTGCCAGCAGCCCCCGACTACAGGGCCTAACCTACGAGCAGTACTTC
.	.	TRBV12-5	TRBJ1-1	CASGSSGRNTEAFF	TGTGCTAGTGGCTCCTCTGGAAGGAACACTGAAGCTTTCTTT
TRBD2	.	TRBV11-2	TRBJ2-7	CASSFGSGGVYEQYF	TGTGCCAGCAGCTTCGGTAGCGGGGGGGTCTACGAGCAGTACTTC
TRBD1	once	TRBV7-9	TRBJ1-5	CASSLGQGSNQPQHF	TGTGCCAGCAGTCTAGGACAGGGTAGCAATCAGCCCCAGCATTTT
TRBD2	.	TRBV7-7	TRBJ2-5	CASSLFPRGGLRETQYF	TGTGCTAGCAGCTTATTTCCGCGGGGGGGCCTAAGAGAGACCCAGTACTTC
TRBD2	.	TRBV2	TRBJ2-7	CASSERLAGLYEQYF	TGTGCCAGCAGTGAACGGCTAGCGGGCCTCTACGAGCAGTACTTC
.	few	TRBV6-1	TRBJ1-3	CASSEGGSGNTIYF	TGTGCCAGCAGTGAAGGGGGGTCGGGAAACACCATATATTTT
TRBD1	.	TRBV9	TRBJ2-2	CASSVEGTVNTGELFF	TGTGCCAGCAGCGTAGAAGGGACAGTGAACACCGGGGAGCTGTTTTTT
.	once	TRBV7-9	TRBJ1-2	CASSLGGGPLGYTF	TGTGCCAGCAGCTTAGGTGGGGGTCCACTGGGCTACACCTTC
TRBD2	.	TRBV6-6	TRBJ2-3	CASTLAGGIDTQYF	TGTGCCAGCACCCTAGCGGGAGGAATAGATACGCAGTATTTT
.	.	TRBV2	TRBJ1-1	CASRSDMNTEAFF	TGTGCCAGCAGGTCCGATATGAACACTGAAGCTTTCTTT
.	.	TRBV5-1	TRBJ1-1	CASSSGGTEAFF	TGCGCCAGCAGCAGCGGCGGCACTGAAGCTTTCTTT
.	.	TRBV5-1	TRBJ2-2	CASSLASSYTGELFF	TGCGCCAGCAGCTTGGCCAGCTCTTACACCGGGGAGCTGTTTTTT
.	once	TRBV15	TRBJ2-7	CATSRLEGEQYF	TGTGCCACCAGCAGACTAGAAGGCGAGCAGTACTTC
TRBD1	.	TRBV7-9	TRBJ2-7	CASSPWTGKAPYEQYF	TGTGCCAGCAGCCCCTGGACAGGGAAGGCCCCCTACGAGCAGTACTTC
TRBD1	.	TRBV2	TRBJ1-4	CASSEARTGEKLFF	TGTGCCAGCAGTGAAGCGCGGACAGGGGAAAAACTGTTTTTT
.	.	TRBV6-5	TRBJ1-4	CASSWDTATNEKLFF	TGTGCCAGCAGTTGGGACACGGCAACTAATGAAAAACTGTTTTTT
TRBD2	.	TRBV4-2	TRBJ2-5	CASSQLPGLAGVGLQETQYF	TGTGCCAGCAGCCAACTTCCGGGACTAGCGGGAGTGGGCCTCCAAGAGACCCAGTACTTC
.	once	TRBV12-3/TRBV12-4	TRBJ2-7	CASSFQYRQYF	TGTGCCAGCAGTTTCCAGTACAGGCAGTACTTC
.	.	TRBV27	TRBJ2-7	CASSYGFSYEQYF	TGTGCCAGCAGTTATGGTTTCTCCTACGAGCAGTACTTC
TRBD2	.	TRBV2	TRBJ2-3	CASRDWVWTSGNTQYF	TGTGCCAGCCGTGACTGGGTTTGGACTAGCGGGAATACGCAGTATTTT
TRBD2	.	TRBV9	TRBJ2-1	CASSVSAGVVYEQFF	TGTGCCAGCAGCGTGTCAGCGGGAGTGGTATATGAGCAGTTCTTC
.	.	TRBV3-1/TRBV3-2	TRBJ2-5	CASSQDAYQETQYF	TGTGCCAGCAGCCAAGATGCGTACCAAGAGACCCAGTACTTC
.	.	TRBV7-3	TRBJ1-1	CASSSGHANTEAFF	TGTGCCAGCAGCTCCGGACACGCGAACACTGAAGCTTTCTTT
.	.	TRBV27	TRBJ2-2	CASSFGNTGELFF	TGTGCCAGCAGTTTCGGAAACACCGGGGAGCTGTTTTTT
.	.	TRBV5-8	TRBJ2-7	CASNHLRGLAYYEQYF	TGTGCCAGCAACCACTTACGGGGACTCGCCTACTACGAGCAGTACTTC
.	.	TRBV3-1/TRBV3-2	TRBJ1-1	CASSLREAVPEAFF	TGTGCCAGCAGCCTCCGGGAGGCAGTGCCTGAAGCTTTCTTT
.	.	TRBV3-1/TRBV3-2	TRBJ1-1	CASSGLQGNTEAFF	TGTGCCAGCAGCGGGCTCCAGGGGAACACTGAAGCTTTCTTT
TRBD1	.	TRBV11-3	TRBJ2-7	CASSPGQGNEQYF	TGTGCCAGCAGCCCGGGACAGGGTAACGAGCAGTACTTC
.	once	TRBV29-1	TRBJ2-1	CSALQGGVLNEQFF	TGCAGCGCGCTCCAGGGGGGGGTTCTCAATGAGCAGTTCTTC
.	.	TRBV5-1	TRBJ1-1	CASSAGVEMEAFF	TGCGCCAGCAGCGCGGGCGTGGAAATGGAAGCTTTCTTT
TRBD1	.	TRBV29-1	TRBJ2-4	CSVATGGKNIQYF	TGCAGCGTTGCGACAGGGGGCAAAAACATTCAGTACTTC
TRBD1	.	TRBV9	TRBJ1-6	CASSVDGQGDSPLHF	TGTGCCAGCAGCGTAGACGGACAGGGTGATTCACCCCTCCACTTT